The rows below give T cell receptor beta chains drawn from one sample of a study of vaccination effects on CD4 cells after COVID-19. Profiling relied on immunoSEQ multiplex PCR, and the TCRdb table lists in-frame clones only, not all of them. The top ten clones hold approximately 3.8% of a sample with 30,000 or so clones, less than 85% of them seen once. Their specific antigens are unknown. Here the sequenced sample was CD4+ T cells from PBMCs cultured without peptide, taken before COVID-19 vaccination. The receptors shown here come from a human donor who received a COVID-19 vaccine. The CDR3 runs from the conserved cysteine through the conserved F or W. A D gene is named only where the DNA matches it firmly. Size is omitted from some rows. Given values are once, few, many or a class for expanded clones.

TRBV21-1	TRBJ2-5	.	few	CASSKGEGETQYF	TGTGCCAGCAGCAAGGGGGAAGGAGAGACCCAGTACTTC
TRBV2	TRBJ2-1	TRBD2	once	CAITFWRGSYNEQFF	TGTGCCATTACGTTCTGGCGGGGGTCCTACAATGAGCAGTTCTTC
TRBV9	TRBJ1-5	.	few	CASNKGGYNQPQHF	TGTGCCAGCAATAAGGGAGGCTACAATCAGCCCCAGCATTTT
TRBV5-1	TRBJ1-5	.	few	CASSLGQPNQPQHF	TGCGCCAGCAGCTTGGGACAGCCCAATCAGCCCCAGCATTTT
TRBV6-5	TRBJ1-4	TRBD1	once	CASRDRSAGKKLFF	TGTGCCAGCAGGGACAGGTCCGCCGGGAAAAAACTGTTTTTT
TRBV10-2	TRBJ2-5	TRBD1	.	CASRPDRGLGETQYF	TGCGCCAGCAGACCCGACAGGGGGCTTGGAGAGACCCAGTACTTC
TRBV10-3	TRBJ2-5	TRBD1	.	CAITSPGQGRETQYF	TGTGCCATCACTAGTCCGGGACAGGGGAGGGAGACCCAGTACTTC
TRBV18	TRBJ1-1	.	.	CASSPPNTEAFF	TGTGCCAGCTCACCACCGAACACTGAAGCTTTCTTT
TRBV15	TRBJ2-7	TRBD2	.	CATSSIDVSGRAYEQYF	TGTGCCACCAGCAGTATAGATGTGAGCGGGAGGGCCTACGAGCAGTACTTC
TRBV18	TRBJ2-2	.	.	CASSPRTGNTGELFF	TGTGCCAGCTCACCAAGGACTGGGAACACCGGGGAGCTGTTTTTT
TRBV5-6	TRBJ2-1	TRBD2	once	CASRPSGANSYNEQFF	TGTGCCAGCAGACCTAGCGGGGCCAATTCCTACAATGAGCAGTTCTTC
TRBV7-9	TRBJ2-3	TRBD2	.	CASSTLAGGTDTQYF	TGTGCCAGCAGCACGCTAGCGGGGGGCACAGATACGCAGTATTTT
TRBV21-1	TRBJ2-3	.	.	CASSRNRLAGGVTQYF	TGTGCCAGCAGCCGCAACAGACTAGCGGGAGGTGTTACGCAGTATTTT
TRBV5-1	TRBJ2-7	TRBD1	.	CASSWQTGGYEQYF	TGCGCCAGCAGCTGGCAGACAGGGGGCTACGAGCAGTACTTC
TRBV5-1	TRBJ2-2	.	.	CASSQQYLTNTGELFF	TGCGCCAGCAGCCAGCAATACTTAACGAACACCGGGGAGCTGTTTTTT
TRBV7-9	TRBJ1-2	.	.	CASSLDFDYGYTF	TGTGCCAGCAGCTTAGACTTTGACTATGGCTACACCTTC
TRBV5-1	TRBJ1-2	TRBD1	.	CASSLGRDRVSYGYTF	TGCGCCAGCAGCTTGGGCCGGGACAGGGTTTCCTATGGCTACACCTTC
TRBV24-1	TRBJ2-1	TRBD2	.	CATSGSGGLGNEQFF	TGTGCCACCAGTGGTTCGGGGGGGTTAGGTAATGAGCAGTTCTTC
TRBV24-1	TRBJ2-2	TRBD2	few	CATGGLAETGELFF	TGTGCCACGGGTGGACTAGCGGAGACCGGGGAGCTGTTTTTT
TRBV4-1	TRBJ2-4	.	.	CASSQDNQGNQKNIQYF	TGCGCCAGCAGCCAAGACAACCAGGGGAATCAGAAAAACATTCAGTACTTC
TRBV29-1	TRBJ1-1	TRBD1	.	CSARDRLNTEAFF	TGCAGCGCCAGGGACAGGCTGAACACTGAAGCTTTCTTT
TRBV5-5	TRBJ2-3	.	.	CASSFEGRGYADTQYF	TGTGCCAGCAGCTTTGAGGGCAGGGGTTATGCGGATACGCAGTATTTT
TRBV27	TRBJ1-6	.	few	CASRGNGQGYNSPLHF	TGTGCCAGCAGGGGGAATGGGCAGGGGTATAATTCACCCCTCCACTTT
TRBV7-2	TRBJ2-2	TRBD1	.	CASSPRQGRGELFF	TGTGCCAGCAGCCCGCGACAGGGAAGGGGGGAGCTGTTTTTT
TRBV9	TRBJ2-3	.	.	CASSVGDPSTDTQYF	TGTGCCAGCAGCGTTGGGGACCCTAGCACAGATACGCAGTATTTT
TRBV10-3	TRBJ2-1	TRBD2	.	CAIRESTGGNEQFF	TGTGCCATCAGAGAATCGACGGGGGGTAATGAGCAGTTCTTC
TRBV6-6	TRBJ2-7	TRBD2	.	CASSYGTSGGGEQYF	TGTGCCAGCAGCTACGGGACTAGCGGGGGGGGCGAGCAGTACTTC
TRBV29-1	TRBJ1-1	.	once	CSVVLGGRVETEAFF	TGCAGCGTTGTCCTTGGGGGCAGGGTGGAGACTGAAGCTTTCTTT
TRBV11-3	TRBJ2-2	TRBD1	.	CASSLTWGQGRGELFF	TGTGCCAGCAGCTTGACGTGGGGACAGGGCCGAGGGGAGCTGTTTTTT
TRBV6-5	TRBJ2-3	.	.	CASSYSNRLSTDTQYF	TGTGCCAGCAGTTACTCGAACAGGCTCAGCACAGATACGCAGTATTTT
TRBV4-2	TRBJ1-5	.	.	CASSQDWVGNNQPQHF	TGTGCCAGCAGCCAAGACTGGGTGGGTAACAATCAGCCCCAGCATTTT
TRBV24-1	TRBJ1-5	.	.	CATSDSGEGNNQPQHF	TGTGCCACCAGTGATTCGGGGGAAGGGAACAATCAGCCCCAGCATTTT
TRBV29-1	TRBJ1-1	.	.	CSVRGTQRSEAFF	TGCAGCGTGCGGGGGACCCAGCGCAGTGAAGCTTTCTTT
TRBV10-3	TRBJ1-6	.	.	CAITGGLHNSPLHF	TGTGCCATCACTGGGGGGCTTCATAATTCACCCCTCCACTTT
TRBV12-3/TRBV12-4	TRBJ1-2	.	few	CASSLRPGDGYTF	TGTGCCAGCAGTCTAAGACCCGGGGATGGCTACACCTTC
TRBV14	TRBJ2-6	TRBD2	.	CASSPRTSSTSGANVLTF	TGTGCCAGCAGCCCTCGGACTAGCTCCACCTCTGGGGCCAACGTCCTGACTTTC
TRBV5-4	TRBJ1-1	.	few	CASSLVATEAFF	TGTGCCAGCAGCTTGGTGGCCACTGAAGCTTTCTTT
TRBV5-1	TRBJ1-2	.	.	CASSLDNYGYTF	TGCGCCAGCAGTCTAGATAACTATGGCTACACCTTC
TRBV11-3	TRBJ1-1	.	.	CASSLENLGAYGGRGVNTEAFF	TGTGCCAGCAGCTTAGAGAACCTCGGTGCGTATGGAGGGAGGGGTGTGAACACTGAAGCTTTCTTT
TRBV19	TRBJ2-3	.	.	CASIGLGGPTGGQYF	TGTGCCAGTATCGGTCTGGGGGGCCCAACGGGAGGGCAGTATTTT
TRBV4-1	TRBJ2-7	TRBD1	few	CASSWHPDRGGTYEQYF	TGCGCCAGCAGCTGGCACCCGGACAGGGGTGGAACCTACGAGCAGTACTTC
TRBV5-1	TRBJ2-2	TRBD2	.	CASSRRGAGELFF	TGCGCCAGCAGCCGGCGGGGGGCCGGGGAGCTGTTTTTT
TRBV9	TRBJ2-5	TRBD2	.	CASSATGLAGQETQYF	TGTGCCAGCAGCGCAACAGGACTAGCGGGACAAGAGACCCAGTACTTC
TRBV5-1	TRBJ2-5	.	.	CASSLQETQYF	TGCGCCAGCAGCCTACAAGAGACCCAGTACTTC
TRBV2	TRBJ2-2	.	.	CASRSELSGELFF	TGTGCCAGCAGATCGGAACTAAGCGGGGAGCTGTTTTTT
TRBV4-1	TRBJ1-4	.	.	CASSDPYEKLFF	TGCGCCAGCAGCGACCCATATGAAAAACTGTTTTTT
TRBV11-2	TRBJ2-1	.	.	CASSLDLRRQQFF	TGTGCCAGCAGCTTAGATCTACGGCGGCAGCAGTTCTTC
TRBV9	TRBJ2-5	.	.	CASSGGYQETQYF	TGTGCCAGCAGCGGTGGGTACCAAGAGACCCAGTACTTC
TRBV9	TRBJ1-2	.	.	CASSVVSSGVNGYTF	TGTGCCAGCAGCGTAGTGTCCTCGGGTGTGAATGGCTACACCTTC
TRBV18	TRBJ1-3	TRBD1	.	CASSPIPGQGNTIYF	TGTGCCAGCTCACCCATACCGGGACAGGGGAACACCATATATTTT